The 11 T cell receptor beta chains listed next were all sequenced from one sample in a study of T-cell memory formation after mild COVID-19. Each CDR3 protein is one row after TCRdb ran MiXCR on the 5' RACE reads. The table lists a few hundred thousand distinct CDR3 sequences, 20% to 25% of them singletons. The sequenced sample consisted of PBMCs or a T cell subset sorted from them (not recorded which). The receptors here all came from a man aged 18 to 29 who had mild COVID-19 (a few samples of this study predate the infection). Cell type and time point are not known.

This clonotype was counted between two and nine times. The rearrangement joins TRBV18 to TRBJ2-5, with D perhaps matching TRBD2 (5 bases). Per germline, CDR1 KGHSH and CDR2 LQKENI. The CDR3 covers 15 residues. Trimming shortened V by 1 base and J by 4 bases, and 13 bases separated the two germline ends. CDR3 sequence reads: CASSPQGAGSETQYF. The CDR3 DNA is TGTGCCAGCTCACCACAGGGAGCAGGATCAGAGACCCAGTACTTC.

Only a few counts were recorded for this clonotype. The chain is built from TRBV6-1 and TRBJ1-5, with D possibly TRBD1 on 6 matching bases. This CDR3 has 14 amino acids. CDR1 and CDR2 from the germline V gene are MNHNS and SASEGT. Trimming took off 1 base at V and 6 bases at J, with 10 bases between the two ends. CDR3 in amino acids: CASSEDRVRQPQHF. CDR3 DNA: TGTGCCAGCAGTGAAGACAGGGTGCGTCAGCCCCAGCATTTT.

This rearrangement joins TRBV5-1 to TRBJ2-5, with a possible D match to TRBD1 (5 bases). Germline CDR1 is SGHRS and CDR2 is YFSETQ. Trimming stripped 4 bases from V and 1 base from J, with 17 bases between. The CDR3 runs 16 residues. CDR3 coding DNA: TGCGCCAGCAGCCCTCAGGGATTTTTGGTCCAAGAGACCCAGTACTTC. This gives the protein CASSPQGFLVQETQYF.

The V and J genes are TRBV7-9 and TRBJ2-3; D possibly corresponds to TRBD2 (5 bases). From germline, CDR1 is SEHNR and CDR2 FQNEAQ (reference sequence). V lost 4 bases to trimming and J lost 3 bases, with 11 bases between them. The CDR3 is made up of 14 amino acids. This chain's CDR3 is CASSYPTGTDTQYF. The DNA of the CDR3 is TGTGCCAGCAGCTACCCGACGGGGACAGATACGCAGTATTTT.

The chain combines TRBV5-1 with TRBJ1-2; no firm D call. V was trimmed by 0 bases and J by 8 bases, leaving 14 bases between them. This CDR3 comprises 14 residues. CDR1 and CDR2 (germline): SGHRS, YFSETQ. The CDR3 bases are TGCGCCAGCAGCTTGGACACCCCTCAACGGGGCTACACCTTC. Translated: CASSLDTPQRGYTF.

This clonotype was seen a few times. CDR3 protein: CASSFSSSTDTQYF. The CDR3 DNA sequence: TGTGCCAGCAGTTTTTCCTCTAGCACAGATACGCAGTATTTT. The chain has TRBV12-3 or TRBV12-4 and TRBJ2-3; D is undetermined. V was pared by 3 bases and J by 0 bases, with 7 bases between. This CDR3 comprises 14 residues.

There are many counts of this clonotype. The rearrangement links TRBV28 to TRBJ2-1, with TRBD1 identical over 10 bases. Per germline, CDR1 MDHEN and CDR2 SYDVKM. Unmatched junction bases numbered 2, after V lost 5 bases and J lost 7 bases. This CDR3 spans 13 amino acids. The DNA for the CDR3 is TGTGCCAGCAGTCTGGGACAGGGGAATGAGCAGTTCTTC. Translating gives CASSLGQGNEQFF.

This clonotype was counted ten times or more. Here the CDR3 DNA reads TGTGCCAGCAGCCCCTTTATCGGGGAGCTGTTTTTT. It is translated as CASSPFIGELFF. The chain employs TRBV7-6 and TRBJ2-2, with unresolved D. V dropped 5 bases and J dropped 7 bases, with 8 bases sitting between them. The CDR3 has 12 residues. Per germline, CDR1 SGHVS and CDR2 FNYEAQ.

The chain couples TRBV7-3 to TRBJ2-5; D may be TRBD1 or TRBD2 (5 bases each). The CDR3 extends over 14 amino acids. Germline CDR1 and CDR2: SGHTA and FQGTGA. V gave up 7 bases and J gave up 4 bases, with 16 bases separating them. DNA for the CDR3: TGTGCCAGCAACCCCCGGGTTGGGGGAGAGACCCAGTACTTC. This translates into CASNPRVGGETQYF.

This clonotype was picked up many times. J is TRBJ2-1 and V is TRBV5-5; TRBD1 agrees at 8 bases. Germline CDR1 SGHKS, CDR2 YYEKEE (reference sequence). The CDR3 is made up of 14 amino acids. Losses at the gene ends were 5 bases for V and 4 bases for J; bases not matched to a gene: 5. CDR3 bases: TGTGCCAGCAGACGGGACAGGTCTTACAATGAGCAGTTCTTC. As protein: CASRRDRSYNEQFF.

V and J are TRBV2 and TRBJ2-5, with D tentatively TRBD2 (5 bases). Germline loops: CDR1 SNHLY, CDR2 FYNNEI. Trimming took 4 bases from V and 3 from J, leaving 9 bases between them. CDR3 length equals 13 residues. The CDR3 here is CASSARRKETQYF. CDR3 in DNA: TGTGCCAGCAGTGCGCGGAGGAAAGAGACCCAGTACTTC.